This TCR beta chain was profiled in a study of technical replicates of blood from a handful of donors. Data came from immunoSEQ multiplex PCR; TCRdb stores just in-frame clones and leaves some out. The data hold tens of thousands of clones, with 90% observed a single time. V lost 2 bases and J lost 12; bases outside the gene matches: 3. Germline lookup yields CDR1 MNHEY and CDR2 SMNVEV (reference sequence). The CDR3 runs 11 residues. The source material was PBMCs. The clonotype originates from a human donor in good health. Some clones in this sample may be carry-over from other donors' samples. This rearrangement joins TRBV27 to TRBJ1-1; 7 nucleotides line up with TRBD1. Written as DNA, the CDR3 is TGTGCCAGCAGTTTAAACAGGGGAACTTTCTTT. Its protein product is CASSLNRGTFF.